The source of this TCR beta chain is a study of human T cells and chemical hapten exposure. Time point specified: pre-sensitization, week 0. Treatment defined: therapeutic diphenylcyclopropenone sensitization with weekly scalp DPC. This clonotype was found a few times. Individual cDNA molecules had unique molecular identifiers attached to them by the library. TCRdb redid the calling of the RACE reads with MiXCR, one entry per CDR3 protein. The table has tens of thousands of distinct CDR3 sequences, about 15% seen once. The sequence was obtained from a woman between 50 and 59 years old with alopecia areata. Some clones in this sample may be carry-over from other donors' samples. The material was whole blood, obtained in connection with sensitization to the hapten diphenylcyclopropenone (DPC).

The CDR3 here is CASSYQGTGEQYF. CDR3 DNA: TGTGCCAGCAGTTACCAGGGAACGGGCGAGCAGTACTTC. This rearrangement joins TRBV6-5 to TRBJ2-7, with D perhaps matching TRBD1 (5 bases). CDR1 is MNHEY and CDR2 is SVGAGI in the germline V gene. The CDR3 contains 13 residues. Trimming took off 2 bases at V and 6 bases at J, with 11 bases between the two ends.